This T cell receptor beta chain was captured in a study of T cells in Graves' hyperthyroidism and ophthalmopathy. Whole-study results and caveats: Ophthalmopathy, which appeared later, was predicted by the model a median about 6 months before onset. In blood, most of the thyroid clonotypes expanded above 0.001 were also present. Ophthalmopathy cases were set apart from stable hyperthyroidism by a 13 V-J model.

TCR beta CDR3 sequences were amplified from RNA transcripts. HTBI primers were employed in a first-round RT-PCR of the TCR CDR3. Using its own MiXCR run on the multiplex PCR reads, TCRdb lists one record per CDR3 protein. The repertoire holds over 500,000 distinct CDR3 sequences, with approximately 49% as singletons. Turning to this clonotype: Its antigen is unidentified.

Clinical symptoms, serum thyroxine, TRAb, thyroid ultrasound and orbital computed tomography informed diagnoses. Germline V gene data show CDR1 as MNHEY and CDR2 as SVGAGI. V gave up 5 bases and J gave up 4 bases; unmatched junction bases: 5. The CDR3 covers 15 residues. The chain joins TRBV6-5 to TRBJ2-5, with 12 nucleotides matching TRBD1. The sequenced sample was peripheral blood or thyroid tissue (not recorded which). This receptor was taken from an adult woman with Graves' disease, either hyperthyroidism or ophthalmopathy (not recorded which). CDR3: CASSTPGQGAETQYF. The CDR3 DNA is TGTGCCAGCAGTACTCCGGGACAGGGGGCAGAGACCCAGTACTTC.